The 27 T cell receptor beta chains below come from one sample, sequenced in a study of blood T cell repertoires in COVID-19. TCRdb's table, derived via immunoSEQ multiplex PCR, lists solely in-frame clones and lacks some. The profile covers around 140,000 clones, with more than 70% appearing a single time and 10% to 13% taken by the ten largest. Source material: peripheral blood. These receptors were taken from a middle-aged man with acute or convalescent COVID-19.

The V call is TRBV10-1, the J call TRBJ2-7; 10 positions match TRBD1. Losses at the gene ends were 0 bases for V and 3 bases for J; bases not matched to a gene: 5. Germline V gene lookup returns CDR1 WNHNN and CDR2 SYGVQD (reference sequence). The CDR3 loop spans 16 amino acids. CDR3 bases: TGCGCCAGCAGTGAGTCAACGGGACAGGGGTTCTACGAGCAGTACTTC. This translates into CASSESTGQGFYEQYF.

This clone was counted once. The chain links TRBV19 to TRBJ1-2, with D uncertain. The germline CDR1 and CDR2 sequences are LNHDA and SQIVND (reference sequence). This CDR3 is built from 15 residues. V was cut by 3 bases and J by 8 bases, with 19 bases left in between. The CDR3: CASSIVMGSLYGYTF. The CDR3 coding sequence is TGTGCCAGTAGTATTGTAATGGGCAGTTTGTACGGCTACACCTTC.

This chain joins TRBV5-1 and TRBJ1-5; a possible D gene is TRBD1 (5 bases). The germline V gene encodes CDR1 SGHRS and CDR2 YFSETQ. There are 15 residues in the CDR3. V dropped 0 bases and J dropped 2 bases, with 9 bases sitting between them. CDR3 DNA sequence: TGCGCCAGCAGCTTGGCAGGGAACGGCAATCAGCCCCAGCATTTT. As protein: CASSLAGNGNQPQHF.

This clone came up once. The V and J genes are TRBV2 and TRBJ2-5, with D possibly TRBD1 on 6 matching bases. Trimming pared 6 bases from V and 2 bases from J, leaving 13 bases between. CDR3 length: 14 amino acids. Germline CDR1 and CDR2: SNHLY and FYNNEI. As DNA, the CDR3 is TGTGCCAGCAGACCCGGGACAACGCAAGAGACCCAGTACTTC. Translated: CASRPGTTQETQYF.

The chain carries TRBV29-1 and TRBJ1-2; possibly TRBD1 for D (6 bases). From germline, CDR1 is SQVTM and CDR2 ANQGSEA. The length of the CDR3 is 13 residues. The V gene lost 5 bases and the J gene lost 7 bases, with 17 bases spanning the gap. CDR3 amino acids: CSVRSGALTGYTF. The CDR3 DNA follows: TGCAGCGTTAGGTCAGGGGCTCTGACTGGCTACACCTTC.

The rearrangement links TRBV10-3 to TRBJ1-2; D gene ambiguous. This CDR3 is built from 17 residues. V was trimmed by 8 bases and J by 6 bases, leaving 28 bases between them. Germline-derived CDR1 and CDR2 are ENHRY and SYGVKD. The CDR3 coding sequence is TGTGCCATCGTCCCCTCCGGGCTCCTTGGTAGCGGGGATGGCTACACCTTC. Residues: CAIVPSGLLGSGDGYTF.

The rearrangement links TRBV6-5 to TRBJ2-7; TRBD1 aligns across 7 bases. The CDR3 is 13 amino acids. V lost 6 bases to trimming and J lost 3 bases; unmatched junction nucleotides: 5. Germline lookup yields CDR1 MNHEY and CDR2 SVGAGI. The CDR3 reads CASRYRGFYEQYF. The CDR3 nucleotides read TGTGCCAGCAGATACAGGGGATTCTACGAGCAGTACTTC.

The chain links TRBV10-2 to TRBJ2-7; 9 nucleotides match TRBD1. Germline assignment: CDR1 WSHSY and CDR2 SAAADI. The CDR3 totals 15 residues. V was clipped by 2 bases and J by 0 bases; unmatched bases: 2. The CDR3, as DNA: TGCGCCAGCAGTGAGAACAGGGGGCTCTCCTACGAGCAGTACTTC. This translates into CASSENRGLSYEQYF.

V is TRBV4-1 and J is TRBJ2-1; 12 nucleotides line up with TRBD2. Trimming removed 0 bases from V and 9 bases from J; junction bases left unmatched: 6. This CDR3 is built from 16 residues. Germline CDR1 reads MGHRA; CDR2 reads YSYEKL. Here the CDR3 reads CASSQERLAGVGEQFF. In DNA form, the CDR3 reads TGCGCCAGCAGCCAAGAAAGACTAGCGGGAGTCGGTGAGCAGTTCTTC.

This clone has only one observation. The chain combines TRBV7-9 with TRBJ1-4; D not certain. The V end lost 5 bases, the J end lost 14 bases, and 15 bases lay between the germline ends. The CDR3 extends over 12 amino acids. Germline CDR1 reads SEHNR; CDR2 reads FQNEAQ (reference sequence). CDR3 nucleotide sequence: TGTGCCAGCAGCCCTGAGGTTAGATCTCTGTTTTTT. Amino acid sequence: CASSPEVRSLFF.

The chain is built from TRBV5-1 and TRBJ2-1, with 7 bases aligning to TRBD1. The CDR3 is made up of 11 amino acids. Per germline, CDR1 SGHRS and CDR2 YFSETQ. V shed 3 bases and J 14 bases; nucleotides not matched to a gene: 5. The chain's CDR3 is CASSSDRVKFF. The CDR3 nucleotides are TGCGCCAGCAGCTCTGACAGGGTAAAGTTCTTC.

J is TRBJ2-3 and V is TRBV6-5, with 10 positions matching TRBD2. The V gene end was trimmed by 7 bases and the J gene end by 3 bases; junction bases not matched to a gene: 7. This CDR3 is built from 15 residues. Germline-derived CDR1 and CDR2 are MNHEY and SVGAGI. This CDR3 reads CASTSGGRETDTQYF. The CDR3 nucleotides are TGTGCCAGCACTAGCGGGGGCCGTGAGACAGATACGCAGTATTTT.

The chain uses TRBV5-1 and TRBJ1-3; D gene uncertain. The CDR3 length is 14 residues. In germline, CDR1 is SGHRS, CDR2 YFSETQ. V lost 0 bases and J lost 3, with 7 bases in between. In DNA form, the CDR3 reads TGCGCCAGCAGCTTGGGGGCCCGTGGAAACACCATATATTTT. Its protein product is CASSLGARGNTIYF.

The chain couples TRBV29-1 to TRBJ2-7; weak D call: TRBD2 (6 bases). Deletions cut 3 bases from V and 6 bases from J, with 18 bases between. Per the germline V gene, CDR1 is SQVTM and CDR2 is ANQGSEA. The CDR3 runs 14 residues. The CDR3 reads CSVDSGTVGGEQYF. The CDR3 coding sequence is TGCAGCGTTGACTCCGGGACGGTGGGGGGCGAGCAGTACTTC.

Remarks on this clone: In the same sample, other DNA sequences code for this CDR3. The chain couples TRBV6-5 to TRBJ1-3; 8 nucleotides agree with TRBD1. With V trimmed by 6 bases and J by 4 bases, 5 bases remained unmatched. CDR1 MNHEY and CDR2 SVGAGI come from the germline V gene. The CDR3 totals 14 residues. CDR3 residues: CASRGQGSGNTIYF. CDR3 DNA: TGTGCCAGCAGAGGACAGGGATCGGGAAACACCATATATTTT.

The chain links TRBV5-1 to TRBJ2-1, with 10 positions matching TRBD1. J gave up 7 bases and V 4 bases, and 5 bases lay outside the gene matches. CDR1 and CDR2 from the germline V gene are SGHRS and YFSETQ. There are 14 residues in the CDR3. The CDR3 nucleotides are TGCGCCAGCAGCAAGCGACAGGGGGCGAATGAGCAGTTCTTC. Its translation: CASSKRQGANEQFF.

The chain combines TRBV2 with TRBJ2-1; possibly TRBD2 for D (5 bases). The ends were cut back, 5 bases at V and 7 bases at J, with 18 bases in the middle. CDR3 length: 15 amino acids. The germline CDR1 and CDR2 sequences are SNHLY and FYNNEI. The CDR3 DNA follows: TGTGCCAGCAGTTGGACTGACGGATATTGGAATGAGCAGTTCTTC. This translates into CASSWTDGYWNEQFF.

The sample holds a few counts of this clone. This sequence joins TRBV5-4 and TRBJ1-1; a weak D match, TRBD1 (6 bases). V was cut by 6 bases and J by 2 bases, with 8 bases left in between. Germline V gives CDR1 SGHNT, CDR2 YYREEE (reference sequence). CDR3 size: 12 residues. The DNA of the CDR3 is TGTGCCAGCAAACAGGGAAACACTGAAGCTTTCTTT. It specifies CASKQGNTEAFF. The entire variable domain, with the rest obtained from reference TRBV5-4 and TRBJ1-1, is as follows: ETGVTQSPTHLIKTRGQQVTLRCSSQSGHNTVSWYQQALGQGPQFIFQYYREEENGRGNFPPRFSGLQFPNYSSELNVNALELDDSALYLCASKQGNTEAFFGQGTRLTVV.

The chain has TRBV4-1 and TRBJ2-3; D possibly corresponds to TRBD1 (6 bases). V lost 4 bases, J lost 3 bases, and 17 bases lay in between. Per the germline V gene, CDR1 is MGHRA and CDR2 is YSYEKL. The CDR3 extends over 16 amino acids. CDR3 coding DNA: TGCGCCAGCAGCCCACAGCAGGGACATGGGACAGATACGCAGTATTTT. It codes for CASSPQQGHGTDTQYF.

This chain links TRBV28 with TRBJ1-2, with D maybe TRBD1 (5 bases). The CDR3 contains 16 residues. Trimming removed 3 bases at V and 3 bases at J, with 17 bases between. Germline V lookup: CDR1 MDHEN, CDR2 SYDVKM. The CDR3 reads CASSLGGTIRDYGYTF. The CDR3 DNA sequence: TGTGCCAGCAGTTTGGGGGGGACCATAAGGGACTATGGCTACACCTTC.

This clone was seen a handful of times. The V call is TRBV2, the J call TRBJ1-2; TRBD1 matches 7 bases. The CDR3 length is 12 residues. The V segment lost 3 bases and the J segment 10 bases; nucleotides outside the gene matches: 5. Germline V lookup: CDR1 SNHLY, CDR2 FYNNEI. CDR3 nucleotide sequence: TGTGCCAGCAGTGACGACAGGGTAGACTACACCTTC. Encoded protein: CASSDDRVDYTF.

This chain joins TRBV29-1 and TRBJ1-2; no firm D call. Germline values: CDR1 SQVTM, CDR2 ANQGSEA. The germline V and J ends were trimmed by 3 bases and 5 bases, with 10 bases remaining between them. There are 12 residues in the CDR3. The CDR3 sequence is CSVDRGSYGYTF. The CDR3 bases are TGCAGCGTTGACCGGGGTAGTTATGGCTACACCTTC. The entire variable domain, with the rest obtained from reference TRBV29-1 and TRBJ1-2, is as follows: SAVISQKPSRDICQRGTSLTIQCQVDSQVTMMFWYRQQPGQSLTLIATANQGSEATYESGFVIDKFPISRPNLTFSTLTVSNMSPEDSSIYLCSVDRGSYGYTFGSGTRLTVV.

The rearrangement uses TRBV9 and TRBJ2-5, with TRBD2 matching over 7 bases. The CDR3 covers 14 residues. Per the germline V gene, CDR1 is SGDLS and CDR2 is YYNGEE. Trimming cost V 4 bases and J 7 bases; bases outside gene matches: 10. The DNA of the CDR3 is TGTGCCAGCAGCTCCAGGGACTATCGAGGGACCCAGTACTTC. Protein sequence: CASSSRDYRGTQYF.

The chain combines TRBV19 with TRBJ2-1; no reliable D call. With 0 bases removed from V and 9 bases from J, the gap between germline ends came to 9 bases. The CDR3 consists of 13 residues. Germline assignment: CDR1 LNHDA and CDR2 SQIVND (reference sequence). Written as DNA, the CDR3 is TGTGCCAGTAGTATAGACCAGGATGCTGAGCAGTTCTTC. Its translation: CASSIDQDAEQFF.

V gene TRBV6-6 combines with J gene TRBJ1-5; 12 bases align to TRBD1. The CDR3 runs to 16 residues. Germline values: CDR1 MNHNY, CDR2 SVGAGI (reference sequence). Trimming took 2 bases from V and 6 from J; bases not matched to a gene: 5. In DNA form, the CDR3 reads TGTGCCAGCAGTTACATGGGACAGGGGGCAGGTCAGCCCCAGCATTTT. Translated, it gives CASSYMGQGAGQPQHF.

The V call is TRBV6-5, the J call TRBJ2-3; 10 nucleotides match TRBD1. V was pared by 8 bases and J by 4 bases, with 6 bases of the junction left unmatched. This CDR3 spans 14 amino acids. The germline gives CDR1 MNHEY, CDR2 SVGAGI. The CDR3 loop is CASVETGGADTQYF. The CDR3, as DNA: TGTGCCAGCGTCGAGACAGGGGGCGCAGATACGCAGTATTTT.

V is TRBV7-3 and J is TRBJ2-1; TRBD1 is a possible D gene (8 bases). The germline gives CDR1 SGHTA, CDR2 FQGTGA. The CDR3 is 16 residues long. Trimming pared 5 bases from V and 4 bases from J, leaving 18 bases between. The chain's CDR3 is CASSPQGAGVYNEQFF. The CDR3 DNA is TGTGCCAGCAGCCCCCAGGGGGCGGGGGTATACAATGAGCAGTTCTTC.